These 21 T cell receptor beta chains share one sample of origin, sequenced in a study of blood T cell repertoires in COVID-19. The repertoire was sequenced with immunoSEQ multiplex PCR; TCRdb's copy has only in-frame clones and lacks some. The table shows roughly 200,000 clones, with roughly 82% occurring only once. Sequenced material: peripheral blood. Receptors were obtained from a woman aged 55 to 70 with COVID-19, enrolled during active disease.

The V gene is TRBV6-1, the J gene TRBJ2-7; 9 nucleotides match TRBD2. This CDR3 is 15 amino acids long. CDR1 is MNHNS, CDR2 SASEGT, per germline. V trimming: 2 bases; J trimming: 6 bases; junction bases outside the gene matches: 8. The CDR3 reads CASSELLAGLSEQYF. Here the CDR3 DNA reads TGTGCCAGCAGTGAATTGCTAGCGGGATTGTCCGAGCAGTACTTC.

The gene calls are TRBV18 and TRBJ1-4; D is ambiguous. Germline values: CDR1 KGHSH, CDR2 LQKENI. The V gene lost 8 bases and the J gene lost 0 bases, with 10 bases spanning the gap. This CDR3 region has 14 residues. CDR3 sequence (DNA): TGTGCCAGCGCCCCCCCGGCAACTAATGAAAAACTGTTTTTT. Protein sequence: CASAPPATNEKLFF.

This chain uses TRBV9 with TRBJ2-2; 9 bases fit TRBD2. The J segment lost 4 bases and the V segment lost 4 bases, leaving 11 bases of the junction unmatched. CDR1 and CDR2 from the germline V gene are SGDLS and YYNGEE. The CDR3 sequence is 17 residues long. For the CDR3, the DNA is TGTGCCAGCAGCACCTCGGCCAGCGGGGGGTTCACCGGGGAGCTGTTTTTT. It translates to CASSTSASGGFTGELFF.

This chain uses TRBV29-1 with TRBJ2-7; D perhaps matches TRBD1 (5 bases). CDR1 SQVTM and CDR2 ANQGSEA come from the germline V gene. This CDR3 comprises 13 residues. V was pared by 6 bases and J by 2 bases, with 14 bases between. CDR3 nucleotide sequence: TGCAGCGTCATTACGACAGCAACCTACGAGCAGTACTTC. Protein product: CSVITTATYEQYF.

The rearrangement uses TRBV5-5 and TRBJ1-1; D not certain. The germline V and J ends were trimmed by 6 bases and 7 bases, with 10 bases remaining between them. Per the germline V gene, CDR1 is SGHKS and CDR2 is YYEKEE (reference sequence). This CDR3 spans 11 amino acids. This CDR3 is CASTTEVEAFF. The CDR3 DNA sequence: TGTGCCAGCACCACTGAAGTTGAAGCTTTCTTT.

In this sample, this clone turned up a few times. V is TRBV19 and J is TRBJ2-5; 12 nucleotides agree with TRBD2. J gave up 5 bases and V 4 bases, and 8 bases lay outside the gene matches. CDR1 and CDR2 from the germline V gene are LNHDA and SQIVND (reference sequence). The CDR3 loop spans 16 amino acids. DNA for the CDR3: TGTGCCAGTAGTAGGACCACTAGCGGGAGGTCGGAGACCCAGTACTTC. Its protein is CASSRTTSGRSETQYF.

This clone was observed a handful of times. J is TRBJ1-3 and V is TRBV28; TRBD1 aligns across 7 bases. Germline lookup yields CDR1 MDHEN and CDR2 SYDVKM. The CDR3 has 16 amino acids. V lost 6 bases, J lost 5 bases, and 13 bases stayed unmatched. DNA for the CDR3: TGTGCCAGCAGCGCGCCCCGGACAGGTTCCCGAAACACCATATATTTT. It encodes CASSAPRTGSRNTIYF.

CDR3 protein: CATATSGSYEQYF. The CDR3 bases are TGTGCCACCGCGACTAGCGGGAGTTACGAGCAGTACTTC. The rearrangement links TRBV27 to TRBJ2-7; 12 nucleotides line up with TRBD2. The J segment lost 4 bases and the V segment lost 10 bases, leaving 5 bases of the junction unmatched. Germline V gene lookup returns CDR1 MNHEY and CDR2 SMNVEV (reference sequence). CDR3 length: 13 amino acids.

The chain has TRBV5-4 and TRBJ2-5; 8 bases fit TRBD2. Germline CDR1 reads SGHNT; CDR2 reads YYREEE (reference sequence). The V and J ends lost 5 bases and 4 bases, in that order; junction bases with no gene match: 7. CDR3 length: 14 residues. CDR3 in amino acids: CASRYGGAGETQYF. Written as DNA, the CDR3 is TGTGCCAGCAGATACGGGGGGGCTGGAGAGACCCAGTACTTC.

The CDR3 coding sequence is TGTGCCAGCAGAAGACAGGGGGCTGAAAAACTGTTTTTT. Its protein is CASRRQGAEKLFF. The J gene is TRBJ1-4, the V gene TRBV2; 10 positions agree with TRBD1. Trimming cost V 6 bases and J 7 bases; bases outside gene matches: 2. The CDR3 runs 13 residues. CDR1 SNHLY and CDR2 FYNNEI come from the germline V gene.

The chain couples TRBV11-2 to TRBJ2-1; 8 bases fit TRBD2. The CDR3 sequence is 16 residues long. Per the germline V gene, CDR1 is SGHAT and CDR2 is FQNNGV. The J segment lost 5 bases and the V segment lost 7 bases, leaving 13 bases of the junction unmatched. This CDR3 reads CASNPRGGRDNNEQFF. In DNA, the CDR3 is TGTGCCAGCAACCCCCGGGGGGGACGGGACAACAATGAGCAGTTCTTC.

The chain links TRBV27 to TRBJ2-5; TRBD2 matches 10 bases. The CDR3 covers 14 residues. Losses at the gene ends were 8 bases for V and 4 bases for J; bases not matched to a gene: 7. CDR1 and CDR2 from the germline V gene are MNHEY and SMNVEV (reference sequence). DNA of the CDR3: TGTGCCAGCGGACGACTAGCGGGCCTAGAGACCCAGTACTTC. This translates into CASGRLAGLETQYF.

The table lists this clone with many counts. The chain joins TRBV28 to TRBJ1-2, with 8 positions matching TRBD1. This CDR3 spans 16 amino acids. Germline CDR1 reads MDHEN; CDR2 reads SYDVKM. V lost 1 base, J lost 4 bases, and 8 bases stayed unmatched. CDR3 DNA sequence: TGTGCCAGCAGTTTATCAGGGACAGGTCAGGTCTATGGCTACACCTTC. This sequence encodes CASSLSGTGQVYGYTF.

The chain has TRBV6-5 and TRBJ2-3, with TRBD2 as a possible D gene (7 bases). Trimming stripped 4 bases from V and 2 bases from J, with 16 bases between. Germline V gene sequence: CDR1 MNHEY, CDR2 SVGAGI. The CDR3 has 16 residues. For the CDR3, the DNA is TGTGCCAGCAGTTTGGGGCGGGGGCAATACACAGATACGCAGTATTTT. Protein: CASSLGRGQYTDTQYF.

In the case of this clone: Because the CDR3's place on the DNA is in doubt, the DNA is left out and the CDR3 is given as listed by TCRdb. The chain uses TRBV28 and TRBJ1-6; the DNA was not used to check the table's D call, TRBD1. The CDR3 region is 15 residues in length, termini included. Per the germline V gene, CDR1 is MDHEN and CDR2 is SYDVKM. CDR3 sequence: CASSFFGQGASPLHF.

The chain joins TRBV19 to TRBJ2-6; D gene uncertain. The CDR3 consists of 14 residues. CDR1 and CDR2 from the germline V gene are LNHDA and SQIVND (reference sequence). Trimming pared 6 bases from V and 4 bases from J, leaving 10 bases between. The CDR3 spells CASRVTEGANVLTF. CDR3 nucleotides: TGTGCCAGTAGAGTCACGGAGGGGGCCAACGTCCTGACTTTC.

The V and J genes are TRBV29-1 and TRBJ1-1; D remains unclear. CDR3 length: 13 residues. V was shortened by 6 bases and J by 0 bases, with 11 bases between the two germline ends. Germline CDR1 and CDR2: SQVTM and ANQGSEA. The chain's CDR3 is CSVSEAVNTEAFF. In DNA, the CDR3 is TGCAGCGTCTCAGAGGCGGTGAACACTGAAGCTTTCTTT.

The rearrangement joins TRBV28 to TRBJ2-4, with D maybe TRBD1 (6 bases). Germline CDR1 reads MDHEN; CDR2 reads SYDVKM. The CDR3 totals 14 residues. V gave up 7 bases and J gave up 1 base, with 11 bases separating them. CDR3 DNA sequence: TGTGCCAGCATATCAACAGGGGCCAAAAACATTCAGTACTTC. Residues: CASISTGAKNIQYF.

The chain is built from TRBV6-1 and TRBJ2-3, with 8 bases aligning to TRBD1. The CDR3 is 17 residues long. After removal of 4 bases from V and 6 bases from J, the junction contained 15 bases not matched to a gene. The germline V gene encodes CDR1 MNHNS and CDR2 SASEGT. The CDR3 DNA reads as TGTGCCAGCAGTGCCTGGGGACAGGCCTTTCCGGGGGATACGCAGTATTTT. Residues: CASSAWGQAFPGDTQYF.

This chain joins TRBV2 and TRBJ2-3; no definite D call. From germline, CDR1 is SNHLY and CDR2 FYNNEI. V lost 4 bases and J lost 6, with 14 bases in between. The CDR3 is 14 residues long. The CDR3 DNA follows: TGTGCCAGCAGTGGCGGCTTTAACACCGATACGCAGTATTTT. Amino acid sequence: CASSGGFNTDTQYF.

V gene TRBV6-5 combines with J gene TRBJ1-6; no reliable D call. There are 14 residues in the CDR3. Per the germline V gene, CDR1 is MNHEY and CDR2 is SVGAGI. The germline V and J ends were trimmed by 6 bases and 0 bases, with 6 bases remaining between them. The CDR3 coding sequence is TGTGCCAGCAGCGGGAGCTCCTATAATTCACCCCTCCACTTT. It encodes CASSGSSYNSPLHF.